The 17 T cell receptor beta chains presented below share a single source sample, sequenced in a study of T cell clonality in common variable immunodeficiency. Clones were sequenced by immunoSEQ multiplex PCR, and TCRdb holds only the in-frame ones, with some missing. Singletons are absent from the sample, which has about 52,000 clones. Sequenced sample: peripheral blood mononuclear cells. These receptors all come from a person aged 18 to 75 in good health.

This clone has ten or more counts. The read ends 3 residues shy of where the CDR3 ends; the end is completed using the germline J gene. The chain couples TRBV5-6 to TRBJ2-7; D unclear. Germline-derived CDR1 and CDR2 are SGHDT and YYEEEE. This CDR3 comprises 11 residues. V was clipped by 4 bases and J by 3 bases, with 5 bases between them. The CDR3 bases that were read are TGTGCCAGCAGCGTCAACTACGAG. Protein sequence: CASSVNYE. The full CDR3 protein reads CASSVNYEQYF.

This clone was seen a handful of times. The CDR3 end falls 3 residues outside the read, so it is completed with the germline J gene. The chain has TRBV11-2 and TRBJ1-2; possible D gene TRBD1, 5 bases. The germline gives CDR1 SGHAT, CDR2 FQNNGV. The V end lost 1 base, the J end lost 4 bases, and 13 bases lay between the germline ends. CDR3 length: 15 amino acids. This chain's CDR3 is CASSLVRGRSYGYTF. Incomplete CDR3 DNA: TGTGCCAGCAGCTTAGTTAGGGGCAGATCCTATGGC.

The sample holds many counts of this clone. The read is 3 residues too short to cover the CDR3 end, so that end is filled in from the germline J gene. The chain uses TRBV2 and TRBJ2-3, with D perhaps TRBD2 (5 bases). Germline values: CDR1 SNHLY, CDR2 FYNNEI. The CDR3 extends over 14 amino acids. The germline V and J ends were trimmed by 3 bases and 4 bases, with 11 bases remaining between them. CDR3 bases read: TGTGCCAGCAGTGACGGGGTAGTGTCAGATACG. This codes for CASSDGVVSDT. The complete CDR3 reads CASSDGVVSDTQYF.

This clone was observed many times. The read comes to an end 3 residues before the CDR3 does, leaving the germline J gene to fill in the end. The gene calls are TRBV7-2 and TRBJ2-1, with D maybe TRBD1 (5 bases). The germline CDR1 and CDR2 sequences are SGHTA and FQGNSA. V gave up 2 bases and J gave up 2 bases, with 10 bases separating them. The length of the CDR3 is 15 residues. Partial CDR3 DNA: TGTGCCAGCAGCTTATTTGACAGTGCCTACAATGAG. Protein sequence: CASSLFDSAYNE. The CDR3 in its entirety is CASSLFDSAYNEQFF.

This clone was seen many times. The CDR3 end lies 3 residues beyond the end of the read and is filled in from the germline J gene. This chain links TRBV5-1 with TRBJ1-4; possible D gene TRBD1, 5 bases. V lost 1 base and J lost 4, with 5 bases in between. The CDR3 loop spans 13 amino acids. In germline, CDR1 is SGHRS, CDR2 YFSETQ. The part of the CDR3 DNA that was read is TGCGCCAGCAGCTTGCAGGGTAATGAAAAA. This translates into CASSLQGNEK. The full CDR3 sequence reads CASSLQGNEKLFF. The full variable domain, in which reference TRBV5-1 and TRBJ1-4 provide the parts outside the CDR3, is KAGVTQTPRYLIKTRGQQVTLSCSPISGHRSVSWYQQTPGQGLQFLFEYFSETQRNKGNFPGRFSGRQFSNSRSEMNVSTLELGDSALYLCASSLQGNEKLFFGSGTQLSVL.

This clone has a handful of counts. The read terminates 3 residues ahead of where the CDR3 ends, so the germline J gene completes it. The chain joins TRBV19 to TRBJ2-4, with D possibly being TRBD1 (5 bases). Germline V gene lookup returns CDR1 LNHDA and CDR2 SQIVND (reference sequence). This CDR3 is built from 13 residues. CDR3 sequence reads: CASRDISNYGQYF. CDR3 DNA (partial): TGTGCCAGTAGGGACATAAGTAACTATGGT.

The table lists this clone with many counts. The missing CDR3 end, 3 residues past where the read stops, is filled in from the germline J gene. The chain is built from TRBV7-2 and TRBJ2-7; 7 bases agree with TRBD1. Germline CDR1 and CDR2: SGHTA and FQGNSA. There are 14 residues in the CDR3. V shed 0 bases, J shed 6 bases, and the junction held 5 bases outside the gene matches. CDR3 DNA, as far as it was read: TGTGCCAGCAGCTTAGCCTTGACAGGGCGCGAG. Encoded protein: CASSLALTGRE. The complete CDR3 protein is CASSLALTGREQYF.

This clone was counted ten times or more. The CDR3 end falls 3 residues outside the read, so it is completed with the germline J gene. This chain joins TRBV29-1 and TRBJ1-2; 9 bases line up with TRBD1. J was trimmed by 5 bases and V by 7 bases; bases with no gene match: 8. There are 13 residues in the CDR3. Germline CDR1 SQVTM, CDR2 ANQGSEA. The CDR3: CSDPGQGGYGYTF. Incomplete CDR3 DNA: TGCAGCGACCCGGGACAGGGAGGATATGGC.

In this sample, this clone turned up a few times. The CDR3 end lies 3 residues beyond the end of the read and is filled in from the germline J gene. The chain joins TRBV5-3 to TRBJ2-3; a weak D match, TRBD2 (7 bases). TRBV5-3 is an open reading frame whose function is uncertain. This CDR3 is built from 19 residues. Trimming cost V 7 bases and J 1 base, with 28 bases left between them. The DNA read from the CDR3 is TGTGCCAGACCATCTTTCCAGGGCGCGGGGGCAGGGGGCACAGATACG. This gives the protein CARPSFQGAGAGGTDT. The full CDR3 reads CARPSFQGAGAGGTDTQYF.

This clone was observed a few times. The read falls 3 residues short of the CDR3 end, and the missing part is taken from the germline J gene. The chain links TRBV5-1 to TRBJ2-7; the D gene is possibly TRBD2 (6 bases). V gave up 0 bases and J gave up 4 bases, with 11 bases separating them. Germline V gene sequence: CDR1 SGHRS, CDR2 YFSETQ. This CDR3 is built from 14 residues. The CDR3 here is CASSLAAGRYEQYF. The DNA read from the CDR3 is TGCGCCAGCAGCTTGGCCGCAGGGAGGTACGAG.

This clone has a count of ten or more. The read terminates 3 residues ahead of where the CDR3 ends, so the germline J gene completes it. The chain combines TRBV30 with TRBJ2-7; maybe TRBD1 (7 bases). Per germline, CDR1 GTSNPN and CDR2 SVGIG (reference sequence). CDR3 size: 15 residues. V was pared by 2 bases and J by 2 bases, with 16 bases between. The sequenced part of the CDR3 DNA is TGTGCCTGGAGTTCAGGGGGGACATTTGCCTACGAG. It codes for CAWSSGGTFAYE. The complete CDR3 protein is CAWSSGGTFAYEQYF.

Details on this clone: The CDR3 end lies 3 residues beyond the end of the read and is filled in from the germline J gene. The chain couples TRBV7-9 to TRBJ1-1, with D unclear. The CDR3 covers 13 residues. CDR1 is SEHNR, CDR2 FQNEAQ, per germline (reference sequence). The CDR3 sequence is CASSLQDSYEAFF. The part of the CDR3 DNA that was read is TGTGCCAGCAGCTTACAGGACTCCTACGAG.

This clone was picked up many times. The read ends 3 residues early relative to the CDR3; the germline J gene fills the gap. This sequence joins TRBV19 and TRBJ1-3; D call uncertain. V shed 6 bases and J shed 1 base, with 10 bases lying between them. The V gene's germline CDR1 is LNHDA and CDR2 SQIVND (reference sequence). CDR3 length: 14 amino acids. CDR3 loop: CASRPQISGNTIYF. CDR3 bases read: TGTGCCAGTAGGCCCCAGATATCTGGAAACACC.

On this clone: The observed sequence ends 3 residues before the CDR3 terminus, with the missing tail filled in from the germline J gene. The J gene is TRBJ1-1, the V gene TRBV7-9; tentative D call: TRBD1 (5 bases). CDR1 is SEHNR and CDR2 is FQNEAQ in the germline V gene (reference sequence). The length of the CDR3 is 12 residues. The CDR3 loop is CASSSSDREAFF. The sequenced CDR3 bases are TGTGCCAGCAGCTCTAGCGACAGAGAA.

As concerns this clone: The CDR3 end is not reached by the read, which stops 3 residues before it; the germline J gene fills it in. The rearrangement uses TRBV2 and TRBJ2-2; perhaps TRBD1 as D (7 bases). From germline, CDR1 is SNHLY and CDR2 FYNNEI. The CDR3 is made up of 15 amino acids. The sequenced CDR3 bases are TGTGCCAGCCGGGCAGGGGGGACCTATAATTCACCG. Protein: CASRAGGTYNSP. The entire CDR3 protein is CASRAGGTYNSPLFF.

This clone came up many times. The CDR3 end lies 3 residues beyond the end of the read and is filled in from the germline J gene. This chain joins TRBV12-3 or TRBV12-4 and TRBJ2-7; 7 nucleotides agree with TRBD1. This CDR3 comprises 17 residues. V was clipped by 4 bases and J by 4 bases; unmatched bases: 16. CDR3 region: CASSYEGAVEGAYEQYF. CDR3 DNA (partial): TGTGCCAGCAGTTACGAGGGGGCAGTTGAGGGTGCTTACGAG.

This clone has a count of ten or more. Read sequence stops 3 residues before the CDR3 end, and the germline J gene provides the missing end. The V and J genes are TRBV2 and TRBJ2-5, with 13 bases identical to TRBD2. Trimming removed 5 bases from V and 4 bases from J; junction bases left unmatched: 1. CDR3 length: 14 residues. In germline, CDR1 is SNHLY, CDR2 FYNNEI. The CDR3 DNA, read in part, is TGTGCCAGCAGTCGACTAGCGGGAGGAGAGACC. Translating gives CASSRLAGGET. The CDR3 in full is CASSRLAGGETQYF.